A single sample gave rise to the 27 T cell receptor beta chains below, sequenced in a study of response to subunit inactivated influenza vaccine. MiXCR was run by TCRdb on the RT-PCR reads, yielding one entry per CDR3 protein. The sample consists of some 150,000 distinct CDR3 sequences, roughly 12% of them appearing once. The sample was also linked to a second study, of T cells expressing NK-cell markers. This second study notes: TCR beta cDNA was generated via 5'RACE template switching incorporating UMIs.

The material was CD8+ T cells sorted from PBMCs, obtained about 12 days after vaccination. These receptors were collected from a man aged 45-65 years who received an inactivated influenza vaccine.

The chain has TRBV2 and TRBJ2-1; 10 bases are a match to TRBD2. The CDR3 loop spans 16 amino acids. With 1 base clipped from V and 8 bases from J, the junction kept 8 bases outside the gene matches. Germline CDR1 SNHLY, CDR2 FYNNEI. CDR3 DNA: TGTGCCAGCAGTGAAGGGCTAGCGGGAGTGGAGTATGAGCAGTTCTTC. Amino acids: CASSEGLAGVEYEQFF.

This clonotype was counted a single time. The chain combines TRBV7-9 with TRBJ2-5; a possible D gene is TRBD1 (5 bases). CDR3 length: 15 amino acids. Germline-derived CDR1 and CDR2 are SEHNR and FQNEAQ (reference sequence). Trimming removed 4 bases at V and 5 bases at J, with 17 bases between. The CDR3 DNA reads as TGTGCCAGCAGCTCCCCGGCGGTCAGGGCGGAGACCCAGTACTTC. This encodes CASSSPAVRAETQYF. Based on the CDR3 plus reference TRBV7-9 and TRBJ2-5, the full variable domain is DTGVSQNPRHKITKRGQNVTFRCDPISEHNRLYWYRQTLGQGPEFLTYFQNEAQLEKSRLLSDRFSAERPKGSFSTLEIQRTEQGDSAMYLCASSSPAVRAETQYFGPGTRLLVL.

There are a few counts of this clonotype. The rearrangement uses TRBV7-9 and TRBJ1-1; 9 bases line up with TRBD1. J gave up 5 bases and V 3 bases, and 7 bases lay outside the gene matches. This CDR3 contains 15 residues. The V gene's germline CDR1 is SEHNR and CDR2 FQNEAQ (reference sequence). The CDR3 bases are TGTGCCAGCAGCTTGGTAGGACAGGGGAGGACTGAAGCTTTCTTT. This encodes CASSLVGQGRTEAFF.

The V and J genes are TRBV10-2 and TRBJ2-1; possibly TRBD1 for D (5 bases). Trimming removed 0 bases at V and 6 bases at J, with 6 bases between. The CDR3 sequence is 13 residues long. Germline V lookup: CDR1 WSHSY, CDR2 SAAADI. The CDR3 is CASSESGLNEQFF. CDR3 sequence (DNA): TGCGCCAGCAGTGAGTCGGGGCTCAATGAGCAGTTCTTC.

Only one count was recorded for this clonotype. The chain recombines TRBV9 with TRBJ1-6; TRBD1 aligns across 9 bases. Germline assignment: CDR1 SGDLS and CDR2 YYNGEE. V lost 3 bases, J lost 11 bases, and 6 bases stayed unmatched. The CDR3 loop spans 14 amino acids. Here the CDR3 DNA reads TGTGCCAGCAGCGAACAGGGGGCTAGTGCACCCCTCCACTTT. This translates into CASSEQGASAPLHF.

In its sample, this clonotype was seen a few times. The chain carries TRBV18 and TRBJ2-1; the D gene is possibly TRBD1 (6 bases). Germline V gene lookup returns CDR1 KGHSH and CDR2 LQKENI. This CDR3 region has 15 residues. Trimming removed 1 base at V and 2 bases at J, with 9 bases between. The CDR3 loop reads CASSPRPGAYNEQFF. Here the CDR3 DNA reads TGTGCCAGCTCACCACGCCCAGGGGCCTACAATGAGCAGTTCTTC.

The chain is built from TRBV6-5 and TRBJ1-5; D gene ambiguous. CDR3 length: 15 residues. Trimming shortened V by 0 bases and J by 6 bases, and 12 bases separated the two germline ends. Germline V CDR1 and CDR2: MNHEY, SVGAGI. CDR3 region: CASSYSEGGGQPQHF. The CDR3 coding sequence is TGTGCCAGCAGTTACTCAGAGGGCGGAGGTCAGCCCCAGCATTTT.

The chain couples TRBV6-5 to TRBJ1-1; perhaps TRBD1 as D (5 bases). V shed 2 bases and J shed 2 bases, with 15 bases lying between them. Germline values: CDR1 MNHEY, CDR2 SVGAGI. The CDR3 is 16 amino acids. CDR3 in DNA: TGTGCCAGCAGTTACGGCATTCGGGGGGGAAACACTGAAGCTTTCTTT. As protein: CASSYGIRGGNTEAFF.

A remark on this clonotype: Compared with germline, one end of the junction differs, possibly owing to a read error. The V call is TRBV4-3, the J call TRBJ2-3, with D possibly TRBD1 on 7 matching bases. Germline V gene sequence: CDR1 LGHNA, CDR2 YSLEER. This CDR3 spans 15 amino acids. The CDR3 nucleotides are TGCGCCAGCAGCGCCCGACAGGGAGGAACAGATACGAAGTATTTT. It translates to CASSARQGGTDTKYF.

This clonotype was counted between two and nine times. The chain couples TRBV5-6 to TRBJ1-1, with D possibly being TRBD1 (5 bases). CDR3 length: 11 amino acids. Germline lookup yields CDR1 SGHDT and CDR2 YYEEEE. V was cut by 2 bases and J by 11 bases, with 10 bases left in between. In DNA form, the CDR3 reads TGTGCCAGCAGCTTTGGGGCCGTGGCTTTCTTT. Encoded protein: CASSFGAVAFF.

This clonotype was seen repeatedly, ten times or more. The chain employs TRBV12-3 or TRBV12-4 and TRBJ2-4; 9 nucleotides align to TRBD1. V was pared by 8 bases and J by 9 bases, with 11 bases of the junction left unmatched. CDR3 size: 14 residues. The CDR3 reads CASLNRQGEFIQYF. CDR3 bases: TGTGCCAGCTTGAACCGACAGGGGGAGTTCATTCAGTACTTC.

This clonotype was counted a single time. The V gene is TRBV20-1, the J gene TRBJ2-3; D gene uncertain. The J call may be in error: the DNA end matches TRBJ1-5 better. The CDR3 is made up of 13 amino acids. Germline CDR1 DFQATT, CDR2 SNEGSKA (reference sequence). DNA of the CDR3: TGCAGTGCTAGGGACTTTCCTCTAGATACGCAGCATTTT. Its protein is CSARDFPLDTQHF.

This clonotype was seen repeatedly, ten times or more. The chain combines TRBV29-1 with TRBJ2-5, with D unclear. V was cut by 5 bases and J by 5 bases, with 9 bases left in between. Looked up from germline, CDR1 is SQVTM and CDR2 is ANQGSEA. This CDR3 comprises 11 residues. The CDR3 coding sequence is TGCAGCGTTAGGCCCGTGGAGACCCAGTACTTC. Translating it yields CSVRPVETQYF.

This clonotype was seen only a few times. V and J are TRBV9 and TRBJ2-3; TRBD2 might be the D (6 bases). Germline CDR1 reads SGDLS; CDR2 reads YYNGEE. Trimming left V 0 bases short and J 2 bases short, with 13 bases between. CDR3 size: 16 residues. The CDR3 region has the DNA TGTGCCAGCAGCGTAGGGGTCGGGGGATACACAGATACGCAGTATTTT. Translation gives CASSVGVGGYTDTQYF.

This chain joins TRBV7-9 and TRBJ2-7; D is perhaps TRBD2 (7 bases). The germline V gene encodes CDR1 SEHNR and CDR2 FQNEAQ (reference sequence). The CDR3 extends over 17 amino acids. Trimming pared 2 bases from V and 2 bases from J, leaving 19 bases between. In nucleotides, the CDR3 is TGTGCCAGCAGCTTAAAGGGGGGGCGGGAGCCCCCCTACGAGCAGTACTTC. Translating it yields CASSLKGGREPPYEQYF.

The rearrangement joins TRBV20-1 to TRBJ1-1; D uncertain. Trimming cost V 0 bases and J 0 bases, with 14 bases left between them. This CDR3 comprises 16 residues. In germline, CDR1 is DFQATT, CDR2 SNEGSKA (reference sequence). The chain's CDR3 is CSARDLLGPLNTEAFF. DNA of the CDR3: TGCAGTGCTAGAGATCTCCTGGGCCCTTTGAACACTGAAGCTTTCTTT.

The sample holds a few counts of this clonotype. This CDR3 reads CASSQVGGFYGGELFF. The CDR3 DNA sequence: TGTGCCAGCAGCCAGGTGGGGGGGTTTTATGGCGGGGAGCTGTTTTTT. The J gene is TRBJ2-2, the V gene TRBV4-2; 7 positions match TRBD2. The CDR3 length is 16 residues. CDR1 is LGHNA and CDR2 is YNFKEQ in the germline V gene. With 3 bases clipped from V and 7 bases from J, the junction kept 11 bases outside the gene matches.

This clonotype was counted between two and nine times. V gene TRBV2 combines with J gene TRBJ2-7; tentatively, D is TRBD2 (6 bases). Germline V CDR1 and CDR2: SNHLY, FYNNEI. The CDR3 totals 13 residues. Deletions cut 6 bases from V and 3 bases from J, with 12 bases between. The CDR3 DNA is TGTGCCAGCAGAAAAGCGGGTTACTACGAGCAGTACTTC. This gives the protein CASRKAGYYEQYF.

This clonotype was counted a few times. The chain carries TRBV4-3 and TRBJ1-1, with unresolved D. The CDR3 contains 19 residues. The V end was cut by 0 bases, the J end by 4 bases, with 24 bases between. The germline CDR1 and CDR2 sequences are LGHNA and YSLEER. CDR3 sequence reads: CASSQDELSAPTLGTEAFF. Written as DNA, the CDR3 is TGCGCCAGCAGCCAAGATGAGCTCAGTGCCCCAACCCTTGGCACTGAAGCTTTCTTT.

This clonotype was counted a few times. The rearrangement joins TRBV28 to TRBJ2-4; TRBD2 matches 8 bases. This CDR3 has 18 amino acids. V gave up 4 bases and J gave up 0 bases; unmatched junction bases: 11. From germline, CDR1 is MDHEN and CDR2 SYDVKM. For the CDR3, the DNA is TGTGCCAGCAGTTATCTAGCGGGTCCAGCCCTAGCCAAAAACATTCAGTACTTC. It translates to CASSYLAGPALAKNIQYF.

This clonotype was counted at least ten times. The V and J genes are TRBV27 and TRBJ2-1, with 8 nucleotides matching TRBD2. Per germline, CDR1 MNHEY and CDR2 SMNVEV (reference sequence). J gave up 5 bases and V 5 bases, and 11 bases lay outside the gene matches. The CDR3 has 16 amino acids. The DNA for the CDR3 is TGTGCCAGCAGTATCCTCGGGACTAGGGGGGACAATGAGCAGTTCTTC. The encoded protein is CASSILGTRGDNEQFF.

The chain recombines TRBV20-1 with TRBJ2-6; D is unresolved. The CDR3 has 13 amino acids. Germline lookup yields CDR1 DFQATT and CDR2 SNEGSKA (reference sequence). The CDR3 region has the DNA TGCAGAGCCCAGTACTCTGGGGCCAACGTCCTGACTTTC. This codes for CRAQYSGANVLTF.

The chain uses TRBV4-3 and TRBJ2-5, with D perhaps given as TRBD1 or TRBD2 (5 bases each). V lost 1 base and J lost 7, with 13 bases in between. Germline V lookup: CDR1 LGHNA, CDR2 YSLEER. This CDR3 comprises 14 residues. The CDR3 loop is CASSQGGGKVTQYF. The DNA of the CDR3 is TGCGCCAGCAGCCAAGGTGGGGGTAAAGTGACCCAGTACTTC.

The chain couples TRBV19 to TRBJ2-7; the D gene is possibly TRBD2 (7 bases). Germline lookup yields CDR1 LNHDA and CDR2 SQIVND (reference sequence). The CDR3 has 14 amino acids. Trimming removed 4 bases at V and 6 bases at J, with 16 bases between. The CDR3 region is CASSRSWGGGEQYF. For the CDR3, the DNA is TGTGCCAGTAGTAGATCGTGGGGGGGCGGCGAGCAGTACTTC.

This clonotype was seen a few times. The chain employs TRBV6-1 and TRBJ2-2, with D tentatively TRBD2 (5 bases). The V end lost 0 bases, the J end lost 5 bases, and 13 bases lay between the germline ends. The germline CDR1 and CDR2 sequences are MNHNS and SASEGT. The CDR3 extends over 16 amino acids. CDR3 bases: TGTGCCAGCAGTGAAGCCCCGGAGGAACAAACCGGGGAGCTGTTTTTT. Its translation is CASSEAPEEQTGELFF.

This clonotype was recorded a few times. V usage is TRBV4-2 and J usage is TRBJ1-3; the D is unclear. Germline values: CDR1 LGHNA, CDR2 YNFKEQ. The CDR3 contains 18 residues. The V end was cut by 1 base, the J end by 0 bases, with 16 bases between. CDR3 residues: CASSQVFGRRDSGNTIYF. The DNA for the CDR3 is TGTGCCAGCAGCCAAGTCTTTGGCAGGCGAGACTCTGGAAACACCATATATTTT.

The sample holds many counts of this clonotype. The J gene is TRBJ1-2, the V gene TRBV7-9; a possible D gene is TRBD1 (5 bases). Trimming shortened V by 1 base and J by 4 bases, and 10 bases separated the two germline ends. The V gene's germline CDR1 is SEHNR and CDR2 FQNEAQ (reference sequence). The CDR3 contains 14 residues. The CDR3 DNA reads as TGTGCCAGCAGCTTAGTGGGGCCAATCTATGGCTACACCTTC. It is translated as CASSLVGPIYGYTF.